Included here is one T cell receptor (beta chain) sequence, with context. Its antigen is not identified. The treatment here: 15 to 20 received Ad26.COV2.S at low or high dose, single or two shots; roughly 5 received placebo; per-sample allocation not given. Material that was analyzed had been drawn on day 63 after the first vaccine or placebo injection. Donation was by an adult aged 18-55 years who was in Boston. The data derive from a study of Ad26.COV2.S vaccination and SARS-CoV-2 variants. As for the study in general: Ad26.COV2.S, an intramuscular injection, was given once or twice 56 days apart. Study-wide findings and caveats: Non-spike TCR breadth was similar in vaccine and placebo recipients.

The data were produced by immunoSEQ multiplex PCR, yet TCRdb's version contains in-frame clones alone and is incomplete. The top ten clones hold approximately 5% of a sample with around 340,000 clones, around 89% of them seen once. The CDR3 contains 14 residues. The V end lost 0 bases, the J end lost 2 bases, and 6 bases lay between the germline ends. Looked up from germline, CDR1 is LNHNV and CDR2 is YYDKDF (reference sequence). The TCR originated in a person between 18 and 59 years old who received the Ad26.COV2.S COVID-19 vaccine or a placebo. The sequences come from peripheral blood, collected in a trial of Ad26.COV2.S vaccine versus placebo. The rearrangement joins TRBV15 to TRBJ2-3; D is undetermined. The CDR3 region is CATSRDHYTDTQYF. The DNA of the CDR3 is TGTGCCACCAGCAGAGATCATTACACAGATACGCAGTATTTT.